These 14 T cell receptor beta chains came from one sample sequenced in a study of blood T cell repertoires in COVID-19. The protocol was immunoSEQ multiplex PCR, while the TCRdb copy is restricted to in-frame clones and leaves out a portion. This sample has 60,000 to 80,000 clones, with over 75% found just once. The sample comprised peripheral blood. The receptors stem from a man aged 45 to 65 with acute or convalescent COVID-19.

In this sample, this clone turned up a few times. This chain connects TRBV5-4 to TRBJ1-2; D possibly corresponds to TRBD1 (5 bases). The ends were cut back, 4 bases at V and 4 bases at J, with 11 bases in the middle. The CDR3 is 13 residues long. Germline assignment: CDR1 SGHNT and CDR2 YYREEE (reference sequence). CDR3 in DNA: TGTGCCAGCAGCGGCTTTAGGGGCTATGGCTACACCTTC. It specifies CASSGFRGYGYTF.

The chain recombines TRBV29-1 with TRBJ2-2, with 7 bases that match TRBD1. Per germline, CDR1 SQVTM and CDR2 ANQGSEA. The CDR3 has 12 residues. The trim removed 6 bases at V and 5 bases at J, leaving 3 bases unmatched. The CDR3 sequence is CSVTTGTGELFF. The CDR3 DNA is TGCAGCGTCACGACAGGGACCGGGGAGCTGTTTTTT.

The chain links TRBV7-9 to TRBJ2-3, with D possibly being TRBD2 (6 bases). The germline V and J ends were trimmed by 5 bases and 4 bases, with 10 bases remaining between them. CDR1 is SEHNR and CDR2 is FQNEAQ in the germline V gene (reference sequence). CDR3 length: 13 residues. CDR3 nucleotide sequence: TGTGCCAGCAGCGATAGGAGGGCAGATACGCAGTATTTT. Its translation is CASSDRRADTQYF. Full variable domain (outside the CDR3, taken from reference TRBV7-9 and TRBJ2-3): DTGVSQNPRHKITKRGQNVTFRCDPISEHNRLYWYRQTLGQGPEFLTYFQNEAQLEKSRLLSDRFSAERPKGSFSTLEIQRTEQGDSAMYLCASSDRRADTQYFGPGTRLTVL.

The V call is TRBV25-1, the J call TRBJ1-3; D not certain. Germline CDR1 MGHDK, CDR2 SYGVNS. This CDR3 region has 14 residues. Trimming stripped 0 bases from V and 4 bases from J, with 7 bases between. The DNA for the CDR3 is TGTGCCAGCAGTGAATACACAGAGGGAAACACCATATATTTT. Protein product: CASSEYTEGNTIYF. Variable domain in full (rest from reference TRBV25-1 and TRBJ1-3): EADIYQTPRYLVIGTGKKITLECSQTMGHDKMYWYQQDPGMELHLIHYSYGVNSTEKGDLSSESTVSRIRTEHFPLTLESARPSHTSQYLCASSEYTEGNTIYFGEGSWLTVV.

About this clone itself: This same CDR3 is encoded by further DNA sequences in the sample. The chain carries TRBV6-1 and TRBJ2-3, with TRBD2 matching over 9 bases. The CDR3 consists of 20 residues. Germline-derived CDR1 and CDR2 are MNHNS and SASEGT. V lost 4 bases to trimming and J lost 1 base; unmatched junction nucleotides: 18. The CDR3 region is CASSGLLGLAGGRGTDTQYF. The CDR3 region has the DNA TGTGCCAGCAGTGGGCTCCTGGGACTTGCGGGGGGGCGGGGCACAGATACGCAGTATTTT.

V is TRBV27 and J is TRBJ1-1; D may be TRBD1 (6 bases). The germline V and J ends were trimmed by 5 bases and 6 bases, with 16 bases remaining between them. This CDR3 is 14 amino acids long. The V gene's germline CDR1 is MNHEY and CDR2 SMNVEV (reference sequence). This chain's CDR3 is CASSLNRVGSEAFF. The DNA for the CDR3 is TGTGCCAGCAGTCTTAACAGGGTAGGGTCTGAAGCTTTCTTT.

The V call is TRBV4-1, the J call TRBJ2-5; tentatively, D is TRBD2 (6 bases). CDR3 length equals 15 residues. CDR1 and CDR2 (germline): MGHRA, YSYEKL. Trimming left V 0 bases short and J 9 bases short, with 17 bases between. CDR3 in amino acids: CASSQDSGEGRAQYF. The CDR3 DNA sequence: TGCGCCAGCAGCCAAGATTCGGGGGAAGGCAGGGCCCAGTACTTC.

The chain joins TRBV6-9 to TRBJ1-2; TRBD1 aligns across 7 bases. The CDR3 totals 14 residues. Trimming removed 6 bases from V and 3 bases from J; junction bases left unmatched: 7. Germline V CDR1 and CDR2: MNHGY, SVAAGI. In nucleotides, the CDR3 is TGTGCCAGCAGCTCAACAGGGGCTGACTATGGCTACACCTTC. This sequence encodes CASSSTGADYGYTF.

The rearrangement links TRBV7-2 to TRBJ1-4; D remains ambiguous. V lost 5 bases to trimming and J lost 8 bases, with 15 bases between them. The CDR3 has 14 residues. Germline V gives CDR1 SGHTA, CDR2 FQGNSA. CDR3: CASSPSSRVEKLFF. As DNA, the CDR3 is TGTGCCAGCAGCCCCAGCTCTAGAGTAGAAAAACTGTTTTTT.

Here the CDR3 reads CASSDDRGRNYGYTF. The CDR3 bases are TGTGCCAGCAGCGACGACAGGGGAAGGAACTATGGCTACACCTTC. The V gene is TRBV9, the J gene TRBJ1-2, with TRBD1 identical over 8 bases. Germline V lookup: CDR1 SGDLS, CDR2 YYNGEE. The CDR3 consists of 15 residues. V trimming: 3 bases; J trimming: 2 bases; junction bases outside the gene matches: 6.

The genes are TRBV6-5 and TRBJ2-2; 9 nucleotides agree with TRBD1. Germline CDR1 and CDR2: MNHEY and SVGAGI. Trimming removed 7 bases from V and 5 bases from J; junction bases left unmatched: 2. The CDR3 spans 13 residues. CDR3 DNA: TGTGCCAGCAACGACAGGGGGACCGGGGAGCTGTTTTTT. Translated: CASNDRGTGELFF.

The CDR3 reads CASSQEASGGAGTQYF. The CDR3 DNA is TGTGCCAGCAGCCAAGAGGCTAGCGGGGGGGCAGGTACGCAGTATTTT. This chain joins TRBV4-2 and TRBJ2-3; TRBD2 matches at 12 bases. Per germline, CDR1 LGHNA and CDR2 YNFKEQ. The J segment lost 8 bases and the V segment lost 0 bases, leaving 6 bases of the junction unmatched. The CDR3 has 16 residues.

This chain connects TRBV11-2 to TRBJ2-7; D is unclear. The CDR3 loop spans 15 amino acids. V was cut by 0 bases and J by 0 bases, with 9 bases left in between. The V gene's germline CDR1 is SGHAT and CDR2 FQNNGV. CDR3 in amino acids: CASSLDSQSSYEQYF. The CDR3 nucleotides read TGTGCCAGCAGCTTAGATTCACAAAGCTCCTACGAGCAGTACTTC.

This clone appeared a single time. The chain links TRBV4-1 to TRBJ2-3, with a tentative D call TRBD1 (6 bases). CDR3 length: 17 residues. Per germline, CDR1 MGHRA and CDR2 YSYEKL. The V end was cut by 5 bases, the J end by 4 bases, with 22 bases between. The CDR3 reads CASSKRPTGARADTQYF. The CDR3 nucleotides are TGCGCCAGCAGCAAACGACCGACAGGCGCTAGGGCAGATACGCAGTATTTT.